Each of the 21 T cell receptor beta chains below was sequenced from the same sample in a study of CD8+CD57+ T cells in acquired aplastic anemia. According to the study, genomic DNA was the template for TCR beta VDJ and CDR3 profiling. TCRdb re-analysed the reads in MiXCR, keeping a single row per CDR3 protein. The table includes 75,000 to 100,000 distinct CDR3 sequences, about 67% detected once. The sequenced patients had an expansion of CD8+CD57+ cells seen by flow cytometry. Material: sorted CD4+, CD8+, or CD8+CD57+ T cells (not recorded which) from PBMCs. The source of these receptors is a human donor with aplastic anemia.

This clonotype was detected once. The CDR3 protein is CASSSGGQGGYEQYF. The DNA for the CDR3 is TGCGCCAGCAGCTCGGGGGGACAGGGGGGTTACGAGCAGTACTTC. The chain has TRBV5-1 and TRBJ2-7; 11 bases align to TRBD1. V was clipped by 3 bases and J by 4 bases; unmatched bases: 6. The CDR3 contains 15 residues. Germline V gene lookup returns CDR1 SGHRS and CDR2 YFSETQ.

This chain joins TRBV7-9 and TRBJ2-7; the match to TRBD2 covers 15 bases. Germline loops: CDR1 SEHNR, CDR2 FQNEAQ (reference sequence). Unmatched junction bases numbered 3, after V lost 5 bases and J lost 4 bases. The CDR3 has 15 residues. The CDR3 nucleotides read TGTGCCAGCAGCCACGGGACTAGCGGGAGGTACGAGCAGTACTTC. This encodes CASSHGTSGRYEQYF.

The chain carries TRBV3-1 and TRBJ2-3; 14 bases align to TRBD2. In germline, CDR1 is LGHDT, CDR2 YNNKEL (reference sequence). The V segment lost 2 bases and the J segment 8 bases; nucleotides outside the gene matches: 6. This CDR3 is 16 amino acids long. CDR3: CASSQPGTSGSGTQYF. CDR3 DNA sequence: TGTGCCAGCAGCCAACCCGGGACTAGCGGGAGCGGTACGCAGTATTTT.

The chain is built from TRBV24-1 and TRBJ2-1; TRBD1 or TRBD2 may be the D gene (5 bases each). Germline CDR1 reads KGHDR; CDR2 reads SFDVKD. Trimming removed 6 bases at V and 6 bases at J, with 11 bases between. The CDR3 runs 13 residues. The CDR3 DNA follows: TGTGCCACCAGTTCGGGACCGATCAATGAGCAGTTCTTC. As protein: CATSSGPINEQFF.

There are a few counts of this clonotype. This chain connects TRBV15 to TRBJ1-6; no clear D. Trimming cost V 1 base and J 9 bases, with 13 bases left between them. Germline values: CDR1 LNHNV, CDR2 YYDKDF (reference sequence). This CDR3 spans 15 amino acids. CDR3 nucleotides: TGTGCCACCAGCAGAGGTGGAGGGAAAAGTTCACCCCTCCACTTT. Its translation: CATSRGGGKSSPLHF.

Remarks on this clonotype: Sequence at one end of the junction differs from germline and may be a read error. This chain links TRBV7-8 with TRBJ1-2; D call uncertain. The CDR3 has 13 residues. Germline V CDR1 and CDR2: SGHVS, FQNEAQ. The CDR3: CASSQAATYGYTF. For the CDR3, the DNA is TGCGCCAGCAGCCAAGCCGCGACCTATGGCTACACCTTC.

The chain recombines TRBV7-9 with TRBJ2-7; D may be TRBD1 (6 bases). The V end lost 3 bases, the J end lost 6 bases, and 9 bases lay between the germline ends. The germline gives CDR1 SEHNR, CDR2 FQNEAQ (reference sequence). This CDR3 region has 12 residues. CDR3 in DNA: TGTGCCAGCAGCTTCGGCAGGGGCGAGCAGTACTTC. This translates into CASSFGRGEQYF.

Concerning this clonotype itself: Its ends do not fully match the called genes, so a read error is possible. This chain links TRBV7-9 with TRBJ2-7; 8 nucleotides line up with TRBD1. This CDR3 has 14 residues. CDR1 is SEHNR and CDR2 is FQNEAQ in the germline V gene (reference sequence). The CDR3 loop reads CVSSGGGGQGQQYF. In DNA form, the CDR3 reads TGTGTCAGCAGCGGAGGGGGAGGACAGGGCCAGCAGTACTTC.

The chain carries TRBV24-1 and TRBJ2-2, with D perhaps given as TRBD1 or TRBD2 (5 bases each). The CDR3 sequence is 17 residues long. The V gene lost 1 base and the J gene lost 0 bases, with 11 bases spanning the gap. Germline CDR1 reads KGHDR; CDR2 reads SFDVKD. In nucleotides, the CDR3 is TGTGCCACCAGTGATTTCGGGATGGGACCGAACACCGGGGAGCTGTTTTTT. Translation gives CATSDFGMGPNTGELFF.

The chain recombines TRBV29-1 with TRBJ1-1; D not certain. CDR3 length equals 12 residues. The germline V and J ends were trimmed by 7 bases and 4 bases, with 13 bases remaining between them. CDR1 SQVTM and CDR2 ANQGSEA come from the germline V gene. The CDR3 loop is CSADLISTEAFF. The CDR3 bases are TGCAGCGCCGACTTGATAAGCACTGAAGCTTTCTTT. The variable domain in full, completed from reference TRBV29-1 and TRBJ1-1, reads SAVISQKPSRDICQRGTSLTIQCQVDSQVTMMFWYRQQPGQSLTLIATANQGSEATYESGFVIDKFPISRPNLTFSTLTVSNMSPEDSSIYLCSADLISTEAFFGQGTRLTVV.

This clonotype was observed a single time. The chain joins TRBV29-1 to TRBJ2-6; D remains ambiguous. Deletions cut 5 bases from V and 0 bases from J, with 5 bases between. Germline V gives CDR1 SQVTM, CDR2 ANQGSEA. There are 13 residues in the CDR3. This CDR3 reads CSVQSSGANVLTF. The CDR3 DNA reads TGCAGCGTTCAAAGCTCTGGGGCCAACGTCCTGACTTTC.

This clonotype was detected many times. The V call is TRBV10-3, the J call TRBJ1-6; 8 bases are a match to TRBD1. The trim removed 3 bases at V and 9 bases at J, leaving 10 bases unmatched. Per the germline V gene, CDR1 is ENHRY and CDR2 is SYGVKD. The CDR3 is 16 residues long. CDR3 coding DNA: TGTGCCATCAGTGAACCCGGGACAGGCGAATTTTCACCCCTCCACTTT. The encoded protein is CAISEPGTGEFSPLHF.

V and J are TRBV2 and TRBJ1-1; D uncertain. V shed 4 bases and J shed 8 bases, with 11 bases lying between them. CDR3 size: 12 residues. The germline gives CDR1 SNHLY, CDR2 FYNNEI. CDR3 nucleotide sequence: TGTGCCAGCAGTGTAACCAGCACCGAAGCTTTCTTT. Translating gives CASSVTSTEAFF.

This chain uses TRBV7-2 with TRBJ2-3; D is undetermined. CDR1 and CDR2 (germline): SGHTA, FQGNSA. The V end was cut by 0 bases, the J end by 2 bases, with 6 bases between. The CDR3 consists of 14 residues. The CDR3 spells CASSLAKITDTQYF. The CDR3 bases are TGTGCCAGCAGCTTAGCAAAGATCACAGATACGCAGTATTTT.

V gene TRBV6-2 or TRBV6-3 combines with J gene TRBJ2-6, with D unresolved. The germline CDR1 and CDR2 sequences are MNHEY and SVGEGT. This CDR3 region has 14 residues. The V gene lost 6 bases and the J gene lost 2 bases, with 8 bases spanning the gap. DNA for the CDR3: TGTGCCAGCAGCGGACGCACTGGGGCCAACGTCCTGACTTTC. Protein product: CASSGRTGANVLTF.

Comments on this clonotype: At one end, the junction sequence differs from germline, possibly due to a read error. The V and J genes are TRBV7-7 and TRBJ2-5; 7 bases match TRBD2. This CDR3 region has 13 residues. Germline lookup yields CDR1 SSHAT and CDR2 FNYEAQ (reference sequence). Here the CDR3 DNA reads TGTGCTAGCAGCTTAGCGCGGGGGACGACCCAGTACTTC. Protein: CASSLARGTTQYF.

The chain carries TRBV7-6 and TRBJ1-2, with unresolved D. The CDR3 spans 13 residues. Germline V lookup: CDR1 SGHVS, CDR2 FNYEAQ. Deletions cut 6 bases from V and 2 bases from J, with 10 bases between. CDR3 sequence reads: CASSHTENYGYTF. The CDR3 DNA is TGTGCCAGCAGTCACACAGAGAACTATGGCTACACCTTC.

The table lists this clonotype with a few counts. The chain employs TRBV2 and TRBJ2-5; TRBD2 agrees at 13 bases. The germline CDR1 and CDR2 sequences are SNHLY and FYNNEI. The CDR3 length is 15 residues. V lost 4 bases, J lost 5 bases, and 4 bases stayed unmatched. CDR3 in amino acids: CASSGTSGSFETQYF. CDR3 sequence (DNA): TGTGCCAGCAGTGGGACTAGCGGGAGCTTTGAGACCCAGTACTTC.

The chain links TRBV20-1 to TRBJ2-3, with TRBD2 matching over 13 bases. CDR3 length: 19 residues. V was pared by 6 bases and J by 2 bases, with 17 bases of the junction left unmatched. Germline V lookup: CDR1 DFQATT, CDR2 SNEGSKA (reference sequence). CDR3 protein: CSAEGRTSGSQSPTDTQYF. As DNA, the CDR3 is TGCAGTGCCGAAGGTCGGACTAGCGGGAGCCAATCCCCCACAGATACGCAGTATTTT.

The chain uses TRBV15 and TRBJ2-7; no clear D gene. The V gene's germline CDR1 is LNHNV and CDR2 YYDKDF (reference sequence). The CDR3 is 12 amino acids. The V end was cut by 2 bases, the J end by 3 bases, with 5 bases between. In DNA, the CDR3 is TGTGCCACCAGCAGAACGAACTACGAGCAGTACTTC. Translating it yields CATSRTNYEQYF.

J is TRBJ2-7 and V is TRBV15; the match to TRBD2 covers 11 bases. Germline lookup yields CDR1 LNHNV and CDR2 YYDKDF (reference sequence). V lost 1 base to trimming and J lost 2 bases; unmatched junction nucleotides: 4. The length of the CDR3 is 16 residues. CDR3 sequence (DNA): TGTGCCACCAGCAGAGGTAGCGGGGGGGCTACCTACGAGCAGTACTTC. Its translation is CATSRGSGGATYEQYF.